This is a list of T cell receptor beta chains from one sample in a study of T cells expressing NK-cell markers. TCRdb reanalyzed the 5' RACE reads, giving one entry per CDR3 protein sequence and no DNA. This sample's clone table lists 200,000 to 300,000 distinct CDR3 sequences. Sample: blood T cells: a sorted CD56 or NKG2C T cell subset, CD4+ or CD8+ T cells, or bulk PBMC T cells (not recorded which). These receptor sequences come from a man between 18 and 29 years old in good health. CDR3s include the opening cysteine and the closing phenylalanine or tryptophan. Fields, in order: CDR3 protein, V gene, J gene.

CDR3aa: CASGLGQGYQETQYF
v_gene: TRBV12-3/TRBV12-4
j_gene: TRBJ2-5

CDR3aa: CASSAYLAKTSGANVLTF
v_gene: TRBV9
j_gene: TRBJ2-6

CDR3aa: CSASVRVGEKLFF
v_gene: TRBV20-1
j_gene: TRBJ1-4

CDR3aa: CASSPSWGAGANVLTF
v_gene: TRBV4-2
j_gene: TRBJ2-6

CDR3aa: CASSMTIAASGNTIYF
v_gene: TRBV19
j_gene: TRBJ1-3

CDR3aa: CASRNQGGNTEAFF
v_gene: TRBV12-3/TRBV12-4
j_gene: TRBJ1-1

CDR3aa: CASSRDSFLGKLFF
v_gene: TRBV7-9
j_gene: TRBJ1-4

CDR3aa: CSATDRGRFDEQYF
v_gene: TRBV20-1
j_gene: TRBJ2-7

CDR3aa: CASSRADSGNTIYF
v_gene: TRBV18
j_gene: TRBJ1-3

CDR3aa: CASENRGLDYEQYF
v_gene: TRBV25-1
j_gene: TRBJ2-7

CDR3aa: CASSTSDSGANVLTF
v_gene: TRBV12-3/TRBV12-4
j_gene: TRBJ2-6

CDR3aa: CASSTGQGSSYEQYF
v_gene: TRBV7-2
j_gene: TRBJ2-7

CDR3aa: CASSYSGQGRGEQFF
v_gene: TRBV6-5
j_gene: TRBJ2-1

CDR3aa: CASSLRWDSNYGYTF
v_gene: TRBV12-3/TRBV12-4
j_gene: TRBJ1-2

CDR3aa: CASSSPAGGTQYF
v_gene: TRBV5-4
j_gene: TRBJ2-3

CDR3aa: CASSRGTGGLYETQYF
v_gene: TRBV7-6
j_gene: TRBJ2-5

CDR3aa: CASSSPRDRGRGETQYF
v_gene: TRBV28
j_gene: TRBJ2-5

CDR3aa: CASSLAGYGYTF
v_gene: TRBV5-1
j_gene: TRBJ1-2

CDR3aa: CASSPDRGGTEAFF
v_gene: TRBV12-3/TRBV12-4
j_gene: TRBJ1-1

CDR3aa: CASNYLGQNNQPQHF
v_gene: TRBV6-5
j_gene: TRBJ1-5

CDR3aa: CASSLTQGRGTEAFF
v_gene: TRBV5-1
j_gene: TRBJ1-1

CDR3aa: CSAADNAYEQYF
v_gene: TRBV29-1
j_gene: TRBJ2-7

CDR3aa: CASSFSESTDTQYF
v_gene: TRBV27
j_gene: TRBJ2-3

CDR3aa: CSVMTPGGEKLFF
v_gene: TRBV29-1
j_gene: TRBJ1-4

CDR3aa: CASSYGGNQPQHF
v_gene: TRBV6-5
j_gene: TRBJ1-5

CDR3aa: CASSFIRSSGSTDTQYF
v_gene: TRBV28
j_gene: TRBJ2-3